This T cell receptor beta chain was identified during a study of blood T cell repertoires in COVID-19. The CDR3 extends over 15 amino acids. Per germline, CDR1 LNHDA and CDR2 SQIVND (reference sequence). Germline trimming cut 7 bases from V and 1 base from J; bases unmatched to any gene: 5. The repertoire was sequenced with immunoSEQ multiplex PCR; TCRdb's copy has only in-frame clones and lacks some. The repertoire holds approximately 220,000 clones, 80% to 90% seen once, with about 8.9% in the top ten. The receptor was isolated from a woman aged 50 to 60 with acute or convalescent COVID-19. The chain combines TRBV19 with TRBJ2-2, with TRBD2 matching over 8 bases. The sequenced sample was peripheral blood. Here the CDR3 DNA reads TGTGCCAGTATGGGCGGGGGGCGGAACACCGGGGAGCTGTTTTTT. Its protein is CASMGGGRNTGELFF.